One and the same sample provided the 21 T cell receptor beta chains below, sequenced in a study of T-cell memory formation after mild COVID-19. TCRdb used MiXCR to reprocess the 5' RACE reads, holding one entry per CDR3 protein. The sample holds 150,000 to 200,000 distinct CDR3 sequences, about 14% seen once. Sequenced material: PBMCs or a T cell subset sorted from them (not recorded which). The origin of the receptors is an adult woman who had mild COVID-19 (a few samples of this study predate the infection). Cell type and time point are not known.

This clonotype has more than one count but fewer than ten. The chain has TRBV4-1 and TRBJ2-1, with D perhaps TRBD1 or TRBD2 (5 bases each). The germline V and J ends were trimmed by 3 bases and 10 bases, with 7 bases remaining between them. The CDR3 has 11 amino acids. Germline CDR1 and CDR2: MGHRA and YSYEKL. The CDR3 here is CASSQGTEQFF. In nucleotides, the CDR3 is TGCGCCAGCAGCCAGGGGACGGAGCAGTTCTTC.

The genes are TRBV7-9 and TRBJ2-1; 11 bases fit TRBD2. The CDR3 sequence is 15 residues long. CDR1 and CDR2 (germline): SEHNR, FQNEAQ (reference sequence). V lost 7 bases, J lost 10 bases, and 12 bases stayed unmatched. The CDR3 is CASTPITRLAGEQFF. CDR3 nucleotides: TGTGCCAGCACCCCGATAACTCGACTAGCGGGGGAGCAGTTCTTC.

This clonotype occurred a few times. The CDR3 region has the DNA TGTGCCAGTAGTATAGAAAGGGGGTCCCAGCATTTT. This translates into CASSIERGSQHF. J is TRBJ1-5 and V is TRBV19, with D perhaps TRBD1 (6 bases). Trimming pared 0 bases from V and 11 bases from J, leaving 8 bases between. CDR3 length: 12 residues. Germline CDR1 LNHDA, CDR2 SQIVND (reference sequence).

In this sample, this clonotype turned up a few times. V usage is TRBV7-9 and J usage is TRBJ2-7; D is tentatively TRBD1 or TRBD2 (5 bases each). CDR3 size: 14 residues. Germline values: CDR1 SEHNR, CDR2 FQNEAQ (reference sequence). V was shortened by 5 bases and J by 4 bases, with 15 bases between the two germline ends. CDR3 residues: CASSAPGTLYEQYF. In DNA, the CDR3 is TGTGCCAGCAGCGCCCCCGGGACCTTGTACGAGCAGTACTTC.

The rearrangement joins TRBV7-9 to TRBJ2-3, with D hard to call. There are 15 residues in the CDR3. The ends were cut back, 3 bases at V and 2 bases at J, with 12 bases in the middle. Germline V gives CDR1 SEHNR, CDR2 FQNEAQ (reference sequence). In nucleotides, the CDR3 is TGTGCCAGCAGCTTGTTCAGCAGACACACAGATACGCAGTATTTT. Its translation: CASSLFSRHTDTQYF. The variable domain in full, completed from reference TRBV7-9 and TRBJ2-3, reads DTGVSQNPRHKITKRGQNVTFRCDPISEHNRLYWYRQTLGQGPEFLTYFQNEAQLEKSRLLSDRFSAERPKGSFSTLEIQRTEQGDSAMYLCASSLFSRHTDTQYFGPGTRLTVL.

The chain couples TRBV7-7 to TRBJ2-5, with D possibly called TRBD1 or TRBD2 (5 bases each). CDR1 is SSHAT, CDR2 FNYEAQ, per germline (reference sequence). CDR3 length: 15 residues. V was clipped by 2 bases and J by 1 base, with 11 bases between them. CDR3 sequence: CASSLSAGTQETQYF. In DNA form, the CDR3 reads TGTGCCAGCAGCTTATCGGCAGGGACCCAAGAGACCCAGTACTTC.

The gene calls are TRBV20-1 and TRBJ2-3; a weak D match, TRBD1 (6 bases). V was pared by 4 bases and J by 3 bases, with 8 bases between. The CDR3 is 12 amino acids. Germline CDR1 reads DFQATT; CDR2 reads SNEGSKA (reference sequence). For the CDR3, the DNA is TGCAGTGCTACAGGGGTTACAGATACGCAGTATTTT. Its protein product is CSATGVTDTQYF.

In DNA form, the CDR3 reads TGCGCCAGCATCATCGGACAGCTGTATGGCTACACCTTC. Its translation is CASIIGQLYGYTF. The chain carries TRBV5-1 and TRBJ1-2; possible D gene TRBD1, 6 bases. CDR1 is SGHRS and CDR2 is YFSETQ in the germline V gene. Trimming left V 6 bases short and J 5 bases short, with 14 bases between. This CDR3 has 13 residues.

V usage is TRBV7-6 and J usage is TRBJ1-1; 9 bases fit TRBD1. Per the germline V gene, CDR1 is SGHVS and CDR2 is FNYEAQ. The CDR3 loop spans 16 amino acids. J lost 1 base, V lost 5 bases, and 8 bases had no gene match. This chain's CDR3 is CASSLIQGAWNTEAFF. Written as DNA, the CDR3 is TGTGCCAGCAGCCTCATACAGGGGGCTTGGAACACTGAAGCTTTCTTT.

This clonotype was observed a handful of times. The genes are TRBV29-1 and TRBJ2-7, with D unclear. The CDR3 is 12 amino acids. Trimming pared 7 bases from V and 4 bases from J, leaving 14 bases between. Germline V gives CDR1 SQVTM, CDR2 ANQGSEA. This CDR3 is CSASSQPYEQYF. The DNA for the CDR3 is TGCAGCGCTTCTAGTCAACCGTACGAGCAGTACTTC.

This clonotype was seen more than once but under ten times. The chain combines TRBV9 with TRBJ2-1, with 10 nucleotides matching TRBD2. This CDR3 has 15 amino acids. Germline V lookup: CDR1 SGDLS, CDR2 YYNGEE. V lost 4 bases to trimming and J lost 8 bases; unmatched junction nucleotides: 9. The chain's CDR3 is CASSPASGSTDEQFF. The CDR3 bases are TGTGCCAGCAGCCCCGCTAGCGGGAGTACCGATGAGCAGTTCTTC.

This clonotype appeared a few times. The chain uses TRBV12-3 or TRBV12-4 and TRBJ2-2; D perhaps matches TRBD2 (5 bases). CDR3 length equals 12 residues. Trimming cost V 5 bases and J 8 bases, with 9 bases left between them. The CDR3 DNA sequence: TGTGCCAGCAGTCGGGATCCTGGGGAGCTGTTTTTT. It specifies CASSRDPGELFF.

This rearrangement joins TRBV7-8 to TRBJ2-7, with TRBD1 as a possible D gene (5 bases). This CDR3 contains 12 residues. Trimming removed 4 bases from V and 7 bases from J, with 11 bases in between. CDR1 and CDR2 (germline): SGHVS, FQNEAQ. The DNA for the CDR3 is TGTGCCAGCAGCTCCAGGGTGGCGGAGCAGTACTTC. Encoded protein: CASSSRVAEQYF.

This clonotype was seen a handful of times. The gene calls are TRBV3-1 and TRBJ2-5; D not resolved. Germline assignment: CDR1 LGHDT and CDR2 YNNKEL (reference sequence). With 0 bases removed from V and 5 bases from J, the gap between germline ends came to 13 bases. This CDR3 has 15 residues. As DNA, the CDR3 is TGTGCCAGCAGCCAAGATCTCCAGTTAGGGGAGACCCAGTACTTC. Residues: CASSQDLQLGETQYF.

CDR3 sequence (DNA): TGCGCCAGCAGCCAATTACCGGGCCGAGACTACGAGCAGTACTTC. This translates into CASSQLPGRDYEQYF. V usage is TRBV4-1 and J usage is TRBJ2-7; D gene ambiguous. Trimming pared 2 bases from V and 3 bases from J, leaving 14 bases between. The germline V gene encodes CDR1 MGHRA and CDR2 YSYEKL. This CDR3 has 15 residues.

Many counts were recorded for this clonotype. The chain carries TRBV5-1 and TRBJ2-3; D is uncertain. V lost 0 bases to trimming and J lost 0 bases, with 14 bases between them. The CDR3 sequence is 17 residues long. Germline V gene data show CDR1 as SGHRS and CDR2 as YFSETQ. The CDR3 coding sequence is TGCGCCAGCAGCTTGGCTTCGGGTCTGACTAGCACAGATACGCAGTATTTT. This translates into CASSLASGLTSTDTQYF.

The J gene is TRBJ2-2, the V gene TRBV7-9; 10 nucleotides agree with TRBD1. Germline V lookup: CDR1 SEHNR, CDR2 FQNEAQ (reference sequence). V trimming: 5 bases; J trimming: 1 base; junction bases outside the gene matches: 7. This CDR3 has 17 residues. CDR3 sequence: CASSRDDRGLNTGELFF. The CDR3 DNA reads TGTGCCAGCAGCAGAGACGACAGGGGGCTGAACACCGGGGAGCTGTTTTTT.

The chain employs TRBV10-3 and TRBJ2-5; D ambiguous. The germline gives CDR1 ENHRY, CDR2 SYGVKD. Trimming took off 0 bases at V and 2 bases at J, with 7 bases between the two ends. CDR3 length: 14 residues. The CDR3 DNA reads TGTGCCATCAGTGAGTCGAAGGGACAAGAGACCCAGTACTTC. It is translated as CAISESKGQETQYF.

The chain employs TRBV5-4 and TRBJ2-5, with D tentatively TRBD1 or TRBD2 (5 bases each). Germline V gene data show CDR1 as SGHNT and CDR2 as YYREEE (reference sequence). The CDR3 extends over 13 amino acids. Trimming took off 4 bases at V and 5 bases at J, with 12 bases between the two ends. This CDR3 reads CASSRDDRETQYF. CDR3 nucleotides: TGTGCCAGCAGCCGGGACGACCGCGAGACCCAGTACTTC.

The chain combines TRBV12-3 or TRBV12-4 with TRBJ1-3, with unresolved D. This CDR3 is 13 amino acids long. V was pared by 6 bases and J by 4 bases, with 10 bases between. The CDR3 loop reads CASSEDAGNTIYF. As DNA, the CDR3 is TGTGCCAGCAGCGAGGACGCAGGAAACACCATATATTTT.

This clonotype was detected a few times. The V and J genes are TRBV2 and TRBJ2-2; D possibly uses TRBD1 or TRBD2 (5 bases each). V was pared by 2 bases and J by 3 bases, with 10 bases between. Germline CDR1 SNHLY, CDR2 FYNNEI. This CDR3 contains 15 residues. The DNA of the CDR3 is TGTGCCAGCAGTGAAATGGTGGGGGACACCGGGGAGCTGTTTTTT. This translates into CASSEMVGDTGELFF. Full variable domain (outside the CDR3, taken from reference TRBV2 and TRBJ2-2): EPEVTQTPSHQVTQMGQEVILRCVPISNHLYFYWYRQILGQKVEFLVSFYNNEISEKSEIFDDQFSVERPDGSNFTLKIRSTKLEDSAMYFCASSEMVGDTGELFFGEGSRLTVL.